The rows below give T cell receptor beta chains drawn from one sample of a study of regulatory T cells in long-lasting Graves disease. MiXCR, applied by TCRdb to the multiplex PCR reads, yields one record per CDR3 protein. The top ten hold around 10% of the sample, which has approximately 540,000 distinct CDR3 sequences, 9.5% to 15% seen once. The data were also submitted as part of a second study, on T cells in Graves' hyperthyroidism and ophthalmopathy.

Sequenced material: peripheral blood mononuclear cells (PBMCs), taken at new diagnosis, from a patient treated with antithyroid drugs. The receptors stem from a woman aged 25 to 39 with Graves disease. Each CDR3 is given with its conserved first and last residue. Fields, in order: D gene, clone size, V gene, J gene, CDR3 DNA, CDR3 protein. The D gene is left open where the match is weak. Clone size appears in some rows only: once, few, many, or a class for an expanded clone.

D gene: TRBD1; clone size: many; V gene: TRBV28; J gene: TRBJ2-1; CDR3 DNA: TGTGCCAGCAGTGCTCCCGGGACAGGGTTTGGCAATGAGCAGTTCTTC; CDR3 protein: CASSAPGTGFGNEQFF
D gene: NA; clone size: many; V gene: TRBV27; J gene: TRBJ1-2; CDR3 DNA: TGTGCCAGCAGTTTTAGGGGGGGCAGGGGTCTATATGGCTACACCTTC; CDR3 protein: CASSFRGGRGLYGYTF
D gene: NA; clone size: few; V gene: TRBV30; J gene: TRBJ1-1; CDR3 DNA: TGTGCCCTCGGGGAGGGGGGCTTCACTGAAGCTTTCTTT; CDR3 protein: CALGEGGFTEAFF
D gene: TRBD1; clone size: few; V gene: TRBV28; J gene: TRBJ1-1; CDR3 DNA: TGTGCCAGCAGTTGGACAGGGGAAGCTTTCTTT; CDR3 protein: CASSWTGEAFF
D gene: TRBD1; clone size: many; V gene: TRBV3-1; J gene: TRBJ2-1; CDR3 DNA: TGTGCCAGCAGACCCTTTGGGACAGGGGGAAATGAGCAGTTCTTC; CDR3 protein: CASRPFGTGGNEQFF
D gene: NA; clone size: many; V gene: TRBV9; J gene: TRBJ2-5; CDR3 DNA: TGTGCCAGCAGCGTTAACGGGAGAAGGGAAGAGACCCAGTACTTC; CDR3 protein: CASSVNGRREETQYF
D gene: TRBD1; clone size: NA; V gene: TRBV7-2; J gene: TRBJ1-1; CDR3 DNA: TGTGCCAGCAGCTTAGGTGCCGGACAGGGATTGTTTAGGACTGAAGCTTTCTTT; CDR3 protein: CASSLGAGQGLFRTEAFF
D gene: NA; clone size: many; V gene: TRBV11-1; J gene: TRBJ2-7; CDR3 DNA: TGTGCCAGCAGCCAAACCGGGGTCGAGCAGTACTTC; CDR3 protein: CASSQTGVEQYF
D gene: NA; clone size: many; V gene: TRBV11-3; J gene: TRBJ2-1; CDR3 DNA: TGTGCCAGCAGCCCAGGGGGCAGCGGGAGTGTTCGTGGAAATGAGCAGTTCTTC; CDR3 protein: CASSPGGSGSVRGNEQFF
D gene: TRBD1; clone size: few; V gene: TRBV6-1; J gene: TRBJ2-7; CDR3 DNA: TGTGCCAGCAGCAAAAACATACCGGGACAGGGGTCCTACGAGCAGTACTTC; CDR3 protein: CASSKNIPGQGSYEQYF
D gene: NA; clone size: few; V gene: TRBV12-3/TRBV12-4; J gene: TRBJ2-2; CDR3 DNA: TGTGCCAGCAGTCATAGTAGGACCGGGGAGCTGTTTTTT; CDR3 protein: CASSHSRTGELFF
D gene: TRBD2; clone size: many; V gene: TRBV12-3/TRBV12-4; J gene: TRBJ2-7; CDR3 DNA: TGTGCCAGCAGTTTGGCGGGAGGGGTGTACGAGCAGTACTTC; CDR3 protein: CASSLAGGVYEQYF
D gene: NA; clone size: few; V gene: TRBV10-2; J gene: TRBJ1-2; CDR3 DNA: TGCGCCAGCAGTGAGTCGGCGGGGGGGGTCGTGAAGGGCTACACCTTC; CDR3 protein: CASSESAGGVVKGYTF
D gene: NA; clone size: many; V gene: TRBV5-6; J gene: TRBJ2-3; CDR3 DNA: TGTGCCAGCAGCTTAACCTCGGGCCCAGGGCCCTCAGATACGCAGTATTTT; CDR3 protein: CASSLTSGPGPSDTQYF
D gene: NA; clone size: many; V gene: TRBV28; J gene: TRBJ2-3; CDR3 DNA: TGTGCCAGCAGTTTAACGGGGGTTACAGATACGCAGTATTTT; CDR3 protein: CASSLTGVTDTQYF
D gene: NA; clone size: NA; V gene: TRBV30; J gene: TRBJ1-5; CDR3 DNA: TGTGCCTCCTCCCGGGGGTGGAATCAGCCCCAGCATTTT; CDR3 protein: CASSRGWNQPQHF
D gene: TRBD1; clone size: few; V gene: TRBV28; J gene: TRBJ1-4; CDR3 DNA: TGTGCCAGCAGTCCGACCGGGACAGGAAATGAAAAACTGGTTTTT; CDR3 protein: CASSPTGTGNEKLVF
D gene: TRBD2; clone size: many; V gene: TRBV6-2/TRBV6-3; J gene: TRBJ2-1; CDR3 DNA: TGTGCCAGCAGTTTTTCGAAAGGTCGGGGGGACAATGAGCAGTTCTTC; CDR3 protein: CASSFSKGRGDNEQFF
D gene: TRBD2; clone size: few; V gene: TRBV7-3; J gene: TRBJ2-2; CDR3 DNA: TGTGCCAGCATCCCTTTAATCTCGCCGGGACTAGCGGGAGACGGGGAGCTGTTTTTT; CDR3 protein: CASIPLISPGLAGDGELFF
D gene: TRBD1; clone size: NA; V gene: TRBV5-1; J gene: TRBJ1-3; CDR3 DNA: TGCGCCAGCAGCTCCCAGGGACAGGGTGGAAACACCATATATTTT; CDR3 protein: CASSSQGQGGNTIYF
D gene: NA; clone size: many; V gene: TRBV6-5; J gene: TRBJ1-5; CDR3 DNA: TGTGCCAGCAGTTACTACAGAGATCAGCCCCAGCATTTT; CDR3 protein: CASSYYRDQPQHF
D gene: TRBD1; clone size: many; V gene: TRBV27; J gene: TRBJ1-6; CDR3 DNA: TGTGCCAGCAGTCCCAGGGGGCTGGGTAATTCACCCCTCCACTTT; CDR3 protein: CASSPRGLGNSPLHF
D gene: NA; clone size: NA; V gene: TRBV20-1; J gene: TRBJ2-3; CDR3 DNA: TGCAGTGCGTTAGGCCGAGGACAGACAGATACGCAGTATTTT; CDR3 protein: CSALGRGQTDTQYF
D gene: TRBD2; clone size: many; V gene: TRBV20-1; J gene: TRBJ2-7; CDR3 DNA: TGCAGTGCTAGGCTGAGCGGGAATCACGACGAGCAGTACTTC; CDR3 protein: CSARLSGNHDEQYF
D gene: NA; clone size: many; V gene: TRBV6-1; J gene: TRBJ1-5; CDR3 DNA: TGTGCCAGCAGTGGTAGGGTACGACAGGCGAAGGAGCCCCAGCATTTT; CDR3 protein: CASSGRVRQAKEPQHF
D gene: NA; clone size: few; V gene: TRBV27; J gene: TRBJ2-3; CDR3 DNA: TGTGCCAGCAGAACTTGGCGGGATAGCACAGATACGCAGTATTTT; CDR3 protein: CASRTWRDSTDTQYF
D gene: NA; clone size: many; V gene: TRBV7-9; J gene: TRBJ2-7; CDR3 DNA: TGTGCCAGCAGCTTAGTGCTAGAGCAGTACTTC; CDR3 protein: CASSLVLEQYF
D gene: NA; clone size: NA; V gene: TRBV7-9; J gene: TRBJ2-2; CDR3 DNA: TGTGCCAGCAGCTTAGGAGAGGAAACGGCTGGGGAGCTGTTTTTT; CDR3 protein: CASSLGEETAGELFF
D gene: TRBD2; clone size: NA; V gene: TRBV11-2; J gene: TRBJ2-2; CDR3 DNA: TGTGCCAGCAGCTTAGGCGGGAGTATTAGCGGGGAGCTGTTTTTT; CDR3 protein: CASSLGGSISGELFF
D gene: TRBD2; clone size: many; V gene: TRBV7-9; J gene: TRBJ2-2; CDR3 DNA: TGTGCCAGCCGCGGGAGGGCCTCCACCGGGGAGCTGTTTTTT; CDR3 protein: CASRGRASTGELFF
D gene: NA; clone size: many; V gene: TRBV28; J gene: TRBJ2-5; CDR3 DNA: TGTGCCAGCGGAGGTGCGGGACCTCCCCGGGAGACCCAGTACTTC; CDR3 protein: CASGGAGPPRETQYF
D gene: NA; clone size: many; V gene: TRBV30; J gene: TRBJ1-5; CDR3 DNA: TGTGCCTGGAGTGTAAGCAGGGCACGGAATCAGCCCCAGCATTTT; CDR3 protein: CAWSVSRARNQPQHF
D gene: TRBD2; clone size: many; V gene: TRBV27; J gene: TRBJ2-3; CDR3 DNA: TGTGCCAGCAGTTGGACTAGCAGCACAGATACGCAGTATTTT; CDR3 protein: CASSWTSSTDTQYF
D gene: TRBD2; clone size: many; V gene: TRBV20-1; J gene: TRBJ2-7; CDR3 DNA: TGCAGTGCTACCGGGACTAGCGGGAGGGCCTACGAGCAGTACTTC; CDR3 protein: CSATGTSGRAYEQYF
D gene: NA; clone size: many; V gene: TRBV6-5; J gene: TRBJ1-6; CDR3 DNA: TGTGCCAGCAGTTACACCCGACCTTCCCTCAATTCACCCCTCCACTTT; CDR3 protein: CASSYTRPSLNSPLHF
D gene: NA; clone size: many; V gene: TRBV28; J gene: TRBJ2-7; CDR3 DNA: TGTGCCAGCAGCTCCGGGACTGCTAGGAACGAGCAGTACTTC; CDR3 protein: CASSSGTARNEQYF